This T cell receptor beta chain was recorded in a study of cytomegalovirus exposure and HLA in healthy donors. Points on this clone: Its antigen is unidentified.

Study-level findings and limits: Per published reports, the classifier diagnosed cytomegalovirus status with high specificity and sensitivity. The dataset shows that most TCR sequences were rare, while some public TCRs occurred in many donors.

V lost 4 bases, J lost 3 bases, and 12 bases lay in between. Per the germline V gene, CDR1 is MNHEY and CDR2 is SVGAGI. The CDR3 sequence is 14 residues long. Assay: immunoSEQ multiplex PCR; the TCRdb copy retains only in-frame clones and omits some. Here the sample spans some 270,000 clones, approximately 86% being singletons. The V and J genes are TRBV6-5 and TRBJ1-1, with D possibly TRBD1 on 5 matching bases. The sample consisted of PBMCs. The receptor was derived from a young woman in good health and CMV-seronegative. DNA for the CDR3: TGTGCCAGCAGTTTTTCCCGGGGGGACACTGAAGCTTTCTTT. Translated, it gives CASSFSRGDTEAFF.